The rows below give T cell receptor beta chains drawn from one sample of a study of blood T cell repertoires in COVID-19. Profiling relied on immunoSEQ multiplex PCR, and the TCRdb table lists in-frame clones only, not all of them. The sample records about 120,000 clones, approximately 80% being singletons. Sequencing input: peripheral blood. These receptors originate from a woman in her forties or fifties with acute or convalescent COVID-19. CDR3s include the opening cysteine and the closing phenylalanine or tryptophan. A D gene is named only where the DNA matches it firmly. Some rows mark clone size as missing; the rest say once, few, many or name a class of expanded clone.

v_gene	j_gene	d_gene	abundance	CDR3nt	CDR3aa
TRBV6-2/TRBV6-3	TRBJ2-7	TRBD2	-	TGTGCCAGCAGTTCCCGAGGTAGCGGGAGGTCCTCCTACGAGCAGTACTTC	CASSSRGSGRSSYEQYF
TRBV18	TRBJ1-1	-	-	TGTGCCAGCTCAGCTACGGTGAACACTGAAGCTTTCTTT	CASSATVNTEAFF
TRBV7-8	TRBJ2-7	TRBD2	-	TGTGCCAGCAGCTGGGGGGGTGGTCTAGGCTACGAGCAGTACTTC	CASSWGGGLGYEQYF
TRBV29-1	TRBJ1-5	TRBD1	-	TGCAGCGTTGAAAAGGACAGGGGGGATCAGCCCCAGCATTTT	CSVEKDRGDQPQHF
TRBV5-1	TRBJ1-4	-	once	TGCGCCAGCAGCTCACAGGGAACTAATGAAAAACTGTTTTTT	CASSSQGTNEKLFF
TRBV5-1	TRBJ2-5	-	-	TGCGCCAGCAAAGAGTGGGAGACCCAGTACTTC	CASKEWETQYF
TRBV6-5	TRBJ2-2	-	-	TGTGCCAGCACCCCGGGATCCGGGGAGCTGTTTTTT	CASTPGSGELFF
TRBV5-5	TRBJ2-1	TRBD1	-	TGTGCCAGCAGCTGGGACAGCTACAATGAGCAGTTCTTC	CASSWDSYNEQFF
TRBV15	TRBJ2-3	-	-	TGTGCCACCAGCAGAGATTGGGGGGGCACAGATACGCAGTATTTT	CATSRDWGGTDTQYF
TRBV7-2	TRBJ1-5	-	many	TGTGCCAGCAGCTTAAGCCACGGGTCCGGAGAACAGCCCCAGCATTTT	CASSLSHGSGEQPQHF
TRBV10-3	TRBJ1-1	-	-	TGTGCCATCAGCCAACATGAATTGAACACTGAAGCTTTCTTT	CAISQHELNTEAFF
TRBV12-3/TRBV12-4	TRBJ1-2	TRBD1	-	TGTGCCAGCAGTTTGACAGGGAAGGGCTACACCTTC	CASSLTGKGYTF
TRBV2	TRBJ1-2	-	few	TGTGCCAGCAGATCCGCCGGGATCCCGTCTAACTATGGCTACACCTTC	CASRSAGIPSNYGYTF
TRBV6-1	TRBJ1-1	-	few	TGTGCCAGCAGTGAAGCAGGGGCAGGAAACACTGAAGCTTTCTTT	CASSEAGAGNTEAFF
TRBV5-6	TRBJ1-3	-	-	TGTGCCAGCAGCTTGCCAGATGCAAACACCATATATTTT	CASSLPDANTIYF
TRBV11-1	TRBJ2-1	-	-	TGTGCCAGCAGCGCTGCCGGGGTCCGCATCAATGAGCAGTTCTTC	CASSAAGVRINEQFF
TRBV11-2	TRBJ2-1	-	-	TGTGCCAGCAGCGGCCCCGGGATCAAATACCGCAATGAGCAGTTCTTC	CASSGPGIKYRNEQFF
TRBV5-3	TRBJ2-2	TRBD2	-	TGTGCCAGAAGCATACTAGCGACGAACACCGGGGAGCTGTTTTTT	CARSILATNTGELFF
TRBV29-1	TRBJ1-3	-	-	TGCAGCGTTGAAATGGGACTGCCTGGAAACACCATATATTTT	CSVEMGLPGNTIYF
TRBV28	TRBJ1-2	TRBD1	-	TGTGCCAGCAGTTTGAAACAGGGGGCTAACTATGGCTACACCTTC	CASSLKQGANYGYTF
TRBV28	TRBJ2-7	TRBD1	-	TGTGCCAGCAGTTTATCGGGCAGGGGGCGTAGCGAGCAGTACTTC	CASSLSGRGRSEQYF
TRBV5-4	TRBJ2-2	TRBD2	-	TGTGCCAGCCGGGGACTAGCGGGAACCGGGGAGCTGTTTTTT	CASRGLAGTGELFF
TRBV3-1/TRBV3-2	TRBJ1-6	TRBD1	-	TGTGCCAGCAGCCAATCCCGGACAGGATACCTTTCACCCCTCCACTTT	CASSQSRTGYLSPLHF
TRBV10-3	TRBJ2-3	TRBD2	-	TGTGCCATCAGTGACGCTAGCGGGCCCGGGGATACGCAGTATTTT	CAISDASGPGDTQYF
TRBV9	TRBJ1-3	-	-	TGTGCCAGCAGCGTAGACAGCCAAAGAAATGGAAACACCATATATTTT	CASSVDSQRNGNTIYF
TRBV6-1	TRBJ1-1	-	-	TGTGCCAGCAGTGAAGGGGGCTGGACTGAAGCTTTCTTT	CASSEGGWTEAFF
TRBV27	TRBJ2-1	TRBD2	-	TGTGCCAGCAGTTTGGGGACTAGCGGTTACAATGAGCAGTTCTTC	CASSLGTSGYNEQFF
TRBV5-1	TRBJ2-5	TRBD2	once	TGCGCCAGCAGTCCCGGGACTAGCCGTTTGGAGACCCAGTACTTC	CASSPGTSRLETQYF
TRBV4-1	TRBJ1-2	-	-	TGCGCCAGCAGCCAACAACCGGGAACCTCTAACTATGGCTACACCTTC	CASSQQPGTSNYGYTF
TRBV3-1/TRBV3-2	TRBJ1-5	-	-	TGTGCCAGCAGCCAAGTGGGCCAGCCCCAGCATTTT	CASSQVGQPQHF
TRBV4-1	TRBJ2-7	-	-	TGCGCCAGCAGCCCCCGGGAAGACCAGTACGAGCAGTACTTC	CASSPREDQYEQYF
TRBV5-1	TRBJ2-7	-	-	TGCGCCAGCAGCTTGTCCCCTTCCTCGGGAGTGGTCGAGCAGTACTTC	CASSLSPSSGVVEQYF
TRBV2	TRBJ1-2	-	-	TGTGCCAGCAGTGTGGTGACAGGCTATGGCTACACCTTC	CASSVVTGYGYTF
TRBV20-1	TRBJ2-2	-	-	TGCAGTGCCCCTCCAGGCGGGGAGCTGTTTTTT	CSAPPGGELFF
TRBV10-3	TRBJ2-1	TRBD2	few	TGTGCCATCAGTCCGGGACTAGCGGGAAATGAGCAGTTCTTC	CAISPGLAGNEQFF
TRBV28	TRBJ1-4	-	once	TGTGCCAGCAGTTTAGGGGGGAAGCCTAATGAAAAACTGTTTTTT	CASSLGGKPNEKLFF
TRBV5-1	TRBJ2-1	TRBD2	-	TGCGCCAGCAGCTTAGAAGCGGGAAAATCAGCGCACAATGAGCAGTTCTTC	CASSLEAGKSAHNEQFF
TRBV5-1	TRBJ2-7	TRBD1	-	TGCGCCAGCAGCCTATGGGACAGTTCCTCCTACGAGCAGTACTTC	CASSLWDSSSYEQYF
TRBV5-4	TRBJ2-2	TRBD1	-	TGTGCCAGCAGCTGGTCCCCGGGACAGACATCCGGGGAGCTGTTTTTT	CASSWSPGQTSGELFF
TRBV5-1	TRBJ1-1	TRBD1	-	TGCGCCAGCAGTCCCGGGACAGGGACGTTGTCTGAAGCTTTCTTT	CASSPGTGTLSEAFF
TRBV28	TRBJ1-1	-	-	TGTGCCAGCACGGGGATGAAACGTTTCTTT	CASTGMKRFF
TRBV2	TRBJ1-4	-	-	TGTGCCAGCAACGAACGGAGGACTAATGAAAAACTGTTTTTT	CASNERRTNEKLFF
TRBV3-1/TRBV3-2	TRBJ1-2	-	-	TGTGCCAGCAGCCCAAGCTTTAACTATGGCTACACCTTC	CASSPSFNYGYTF
TRBV5-1	TRBJ2-3	TRBD2	-	TGCGCCAGCAGCTTGGGTGGGGGAGGGCCCCGCACAGATACGCAGTATTTT	CASSLGGGGPRTDTQYF
TRBV3-1/TRBV3-2	TRBJ2-5	TRBD2	-	TGTGCCAGCAGCCAGACTAGCGGGGGGGCAAAGACCCAGTACTTC	CASSQTSGGAKTQYF
TRBV4-2	TRBJ2-4	TRBD1	-	TGTGCCAGCAGCCCTAGACAGGGCGGCGTCAAAAACATTCAGTACTTC	CASSPRQGGVKNIQYF
TRBV5-5	TRBJ2-5	-	-	TGTGCCAGCAGCTTGGGCGGTCAGGGTTACCAAGAGACCCAGTACTTC	CASSLGGQGYQETQYF
TRBV5-5	TRBJ2-2	TRBD1	-	TGTGCCAGCAGCGTGACAGGGGTTGTCACCGGGGAGCTGTTTTTT	CASSVTGVVTGELFF
TRBV7-2	TRBJ1-1	-	-	TGTGCCAGCAGCTTGAACAGGGCGACTGAAGCTTTCTTT	CASSLNRATEAFF
TRBV6-5	TRBJ2-7	TRBD2	-	TGTGCCAGCAGTTACGCGGGACTAGTCTACGAGCAGTACTTC	CASSYAGLVYEQYF
TRBV19	TRBJ1-2	-	once	TGTGCCAGTAGTATATTACAGACTAACTATGGCTACACCTTC	CASSILQTNYGYTF
TRBV6-5	TRBJ2-3	-	-	TGTGCCAGCATGGTGGGCAGCACAGATACGCAGTATTTT	CASMVGSTDTQYF
TRBV19	TRBJ1-6	-	-	TGTGCCAGTGGGCAAGGCAGTCTTAATTCACCCCTCCACTTT	CASGQGSLNSPLHF
TRBV27	TRBJ1-1	-	-	TGTGCCAGCAGATTCCAGGGAAGGTCGACTGAAGCTTTCTTT	CASRFQGRSTEAFF
TRBV6-5	TRBJ1-4	-	-	TGTGCCAGCAGTCTCCAGGGAAATAATGAAAAACTGTTTTTT	CASSLQGNNEKLFF
TRBV5-4	TRBJ1-4	-	once	TGTGCCAGCAGCTTGAGGGGGACAAATGAAAAACTGTTTTTT	CASSLRGTNEKLFF
TRBV10-3	TRBJ2-1	TRBD2	-	TGTGCCATCAGTGACCCGAAGCGGGGGACCTCCTACAATGAGCAGTTCTTC	CAISDPKRGTSYNEQFF